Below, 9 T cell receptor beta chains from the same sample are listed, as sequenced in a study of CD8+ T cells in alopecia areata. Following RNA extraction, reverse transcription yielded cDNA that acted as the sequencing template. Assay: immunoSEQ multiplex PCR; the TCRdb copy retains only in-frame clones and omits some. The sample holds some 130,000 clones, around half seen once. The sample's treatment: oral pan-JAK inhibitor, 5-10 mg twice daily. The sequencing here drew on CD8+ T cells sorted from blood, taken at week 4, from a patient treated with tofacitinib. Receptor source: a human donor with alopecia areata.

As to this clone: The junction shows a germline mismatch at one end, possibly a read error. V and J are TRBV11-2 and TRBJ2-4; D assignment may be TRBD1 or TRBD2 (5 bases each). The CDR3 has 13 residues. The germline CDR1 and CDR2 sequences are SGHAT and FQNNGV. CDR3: CASSLGGGTPWDF. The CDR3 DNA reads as TGTGCCAGCAGCCTGGGTGGTGGGACCCCCTGGGACTTC.

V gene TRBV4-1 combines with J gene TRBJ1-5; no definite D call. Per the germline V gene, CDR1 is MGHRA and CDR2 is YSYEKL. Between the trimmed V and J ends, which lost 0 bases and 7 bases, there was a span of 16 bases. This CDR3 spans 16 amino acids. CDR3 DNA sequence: TGCGCCAGCAGCCAAGATCCTGCCAGCGGGCAACAGCCCCAGCATTTT. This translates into CASSQDPASGQQPQHF.

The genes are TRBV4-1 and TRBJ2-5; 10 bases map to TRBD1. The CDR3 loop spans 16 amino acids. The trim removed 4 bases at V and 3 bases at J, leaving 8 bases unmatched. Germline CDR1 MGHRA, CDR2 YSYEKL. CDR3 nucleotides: TGCGCCAGCAGCCCTCGACAGGGGGCGGCGGAAGAGACCCAGTACTTC. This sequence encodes CASSPRQGAAEETQYF.

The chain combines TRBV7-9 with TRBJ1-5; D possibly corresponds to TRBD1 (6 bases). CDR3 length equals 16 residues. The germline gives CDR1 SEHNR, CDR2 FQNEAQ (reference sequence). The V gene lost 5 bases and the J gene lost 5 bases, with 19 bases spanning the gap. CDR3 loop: CASSTRGETGDQPQHF. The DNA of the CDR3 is TGTGCCAGCAGCACTAGAGGGGAGACAGGCGATCAGCCCCAGCATTTT.

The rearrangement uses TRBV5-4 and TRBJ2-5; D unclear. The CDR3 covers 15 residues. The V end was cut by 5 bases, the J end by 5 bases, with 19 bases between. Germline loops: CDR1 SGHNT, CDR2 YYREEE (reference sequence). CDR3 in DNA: TGTGCCAGCAGACCGGTGGGATCAGGACGGGAGACCCAGTACTTC. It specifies CASRPVGSGRETQYF.

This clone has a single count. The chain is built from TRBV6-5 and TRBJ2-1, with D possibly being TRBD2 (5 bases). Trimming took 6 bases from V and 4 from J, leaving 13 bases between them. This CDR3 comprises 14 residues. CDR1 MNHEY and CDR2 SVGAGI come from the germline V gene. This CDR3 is CASSHDWEYNEQFF. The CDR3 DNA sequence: TGTGCCAGCAGCCACGATTGGGAGTACAATGAGCAGTTCTTC.

CDR3 sequence reads: CASSGGGVEKLFF. CDR3 nucleotides: TGTGCCAGCAGTGGAGGGGGCGTTGAAAAACTGTTTTTT. V and J are TRBV25-1 and TRBJ1-4; 7 nucleotides align to TRBD1. The CDR3 is 13 amino acids. Losses at the gene ends were 4 bases for V and 7 bases for J; bases not matched to a gene: 3. Germline V gene sequence: CDR1 MGHDK, CDR2 SYGVNS.

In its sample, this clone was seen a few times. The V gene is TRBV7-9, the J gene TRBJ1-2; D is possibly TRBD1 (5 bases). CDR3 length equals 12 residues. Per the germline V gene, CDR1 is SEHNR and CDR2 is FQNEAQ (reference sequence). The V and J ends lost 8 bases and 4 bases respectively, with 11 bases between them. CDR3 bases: TGTGCCAGCCGACCCGGGGGCTATGGCTACACCTTC. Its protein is CASRPGGYGYTF.

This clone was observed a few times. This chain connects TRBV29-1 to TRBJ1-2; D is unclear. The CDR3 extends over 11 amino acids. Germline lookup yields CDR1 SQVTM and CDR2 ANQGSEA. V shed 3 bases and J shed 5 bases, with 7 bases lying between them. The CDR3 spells CSVDAPYGYTF. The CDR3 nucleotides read TGCAGCGTTGACGCCCCGTATGGCTACACCTTC.